This TCR beta chain was retrieved from a study of Ad26.COV2.S vaccination and SARS-CoV-2 variants. Study-wide results and limits: CD8+ and CD4+ T cells specific for spike reportedly responded with substantial breadth after vaccination. Assessments of TCR breadth and depth may have underestimated the total T cell responses. Breadth of non-spike TCRs did not differ between vaccinees and placebo recipients. Higher spike-specific TCR breadth was found in vaccine recipients than in placebo recipients.

Notes on this clone: The target antigen is unknown.

Trimming pared 5 bases from V and 7 bases from J, leaving 12 bases between. This CDR3 region has 12 residues. Germline V gene sequence: CDR1 MNHEY, CDR2 SMNVEV (reference sequence). The repertoire was sequenced with immunoSEQ multiplex PCR; TCRdb's copy has only in-frame clones and lacks some. This sample has tens of thousands of clones; 82% occur once, and the top ten carry about 15%. The V gene is TRBV27, the J gene TRBJ2-7; D perhaps matches TRBD2 (6 bases). The sample in question was peripheral blood, obtained after recovery from COVID-19. The receptor comes from a human donor who had recovered from COVID-19. CDR3 protein: CASSIRGREQYF. DNA for the CDR3: TGTGCCAGCAGTATTCGGGGGAGGGAGCAGTACTTC.